The 11 T cell receptor beta chains below all came from one sample that was sequenced in a study of a mutant IDH1 vaccine in newly diagnosed glioma. Noted time point: week 11, during vaccination. It was 300 ug of mutant IDH1 20-mer peptide that made up each vaccine dose, given with topical imiquimod. Clones were read by immunoSEQ multiplex PCR, and TCRdb kept only the in-frame ones, dropping some. The data hold 25,000 to 40,000 clones, with 60% to 80% observed a single time. What these receptors recognize is not known. Source: PBMCs, taken from a glioma patient whose treatment included an IDH1 peptide vaccine. Receptor source: a man aged 25-45 years with glioma.

J is TRBJ2-1 and V is TRBV21-1; TRBD2 is the table's D call, not checked against the DNA. TRBV21-1 is described as a pseudogene. The CDR3 is made up of 14 amino acids. DNA of the CDR3: TGTGCCAGCAGCAAAGAAGCGGAGGACAATGAGCAGTTCTTC. Amino acid sequence: CASSKEAEDNEQFF.

The V and J genes are TRBV4-1 and TRBJ1-1; tentative D call: TRBD1 (6 bases). Trimming removed 6 bases at V and 0 bases at J, with 14 bases between. There are 15 residues in the CDR3. The V gene's germline CDR1 is MGHRA and CDR2 YSYEKL. CDR3 bases: TGCGCCAGCAGTCCTTGGACAGTGATGAACACTGAAGCTTTCTTT. It is translated as CASSPWTVMNTEAFF.

The chain employs TRBV19 and TRBJ1-4; D gene uncertain. Germline loops: CDR1 LNHDA, CDR2 SQIVND (reference sequence). V lost 4 bases and J lost 1, with 13 bases in between. CDR3 length: 16 amino acids. CDR3 in amino acids: CASSKVGFVTNEKLFF. The DNA for the CDR3 is TGTGCCAGTAGTAAAGTCGGATTTGTAACTAATGAAAAACTGTTTTTT.

The J gene is TRBJ2-5, the V gene TRBV9, with D perhaps TRBD2 (5 bases). The end of the DNA is better explained by TRBJ2-7, so the J call may be wrong. The CDR3 is 14 residues long. Germline V gene lookup returns CDR1 SGDLS and CDR2 YYNGEE. CDR3 sequence (DNA): TGTGCCAGCAGCGTCGACCTTGGAGGCTACGAGCAGTACTTC. This sequence encodes CASSVDLGGYEQYF.

The V gene is TRBV2, the J gene TRBJ1-2; D gene ambiguous. The CDR3 loop spans 10 amino acids. Between the trimmed V and J ends, which lost 8 bases and 8 bases, there was a span of 9 bases. From germline, CDR1 is SNHLY and CDR2 FYNNEI. This CDR3 is CASPVPGYTF. CDR3 DNA sequence: TGTGCCAGCCCAGTCCCGGGCTACACCTTC.

The V call is TRBV7-6, the J call TRBJ1-3, with 10 positions matching TRBD1. The trim removed 2 bases at V and 3 bases at J, leaving 10 bases unmatched. This CDR3 has 18 residues. CDR1 and CDR2 (germline): SGHVS, FNYEAQ. CDR3 in amino acids: CASSLSHSGQGYGNTIYF. In DNA form, the CDR3 reads TGTGCCAGCAGCTTATCTCATTCGGGACAGGGGTATGGAAACACCATATATTTT.

V is TRBV29-1 and J is TRBJ2-7; TRBD2 agrees at 8 bases. The CDR3 runs to 15 residues. V lost 7 bases and J lost 5; bases outside the gene matches: 16. Germline lookup yields CDR1 SQVTM and CDR2 ANQGSEA. CDR3 DNA: TGCAGCGCCCGCCAGGGGAGCGGGGGACTTGACGAGCAGTACTTC. Amino acids: CSARQGSGGLDEQYF.

This clone has only a few counts. V usage is TRBV27 and J usage is TRBJ2-7, with D unresolved. Germline-derived CDR1 and CDR2 are MNHEY and SMNVEV (reference sequence). CDR3 length: 13 amino acids. V lost 3 bases, J lost 1 base, and 7 bases lay in between. CDR3 region: CASSFRPSYEQYF. The CDR3 nucleotides are TGTGCCAGCAGTTTTAGGCCTTCCTACGAGCAGTACTTC.

This clone was detected a few times. The J gene is TRBJ2-7, the V gene TRBV11-2; TRBD2 agrees at 7 bases. Germline-derived CDR1 and CDR2 are SGHAT and FQNNGV. The CDR3 extends over 15 amino acids. J gave up 6 bases and V 5 bases, and 13 bases lay outside the gene matches. The CDR3: CASSPSWGRAREQYF. DNA of the CDR3: TGTGCCAGCAGCCCTTCCTGGGGGAGGGCCCGCGAGCAGTACTTC.

The gene calls are TRBV30 and TRBJ1-1, with TRBD1 identical over 9 bases. Germline V gene data show CDR1 as GTSNPN and CDR2 as SVGIG (reference sequence). The J segment lost 3 bases and the V segment lost 4 bases, leaving 9 bases of the junction unmatched. This CDR3 contains 15 residues. CDR3 in DNA: TGTGCCTGGACCCACGACAGGGGGAGGGACACTGAAGCTTTCTTT. This encodes CAWTHDRGRDTEAFF.

This chain joins TRBV19 and TRBJ2-2; 12 bases align to TRBD2. The length of the CDR3 is 14 residues. Trimming at V came to 11 bases and at J to 8 bases, leaving 9 bases not matched to a gene. The germline gives CDR1 LNHDA, CDR2 SQIVND (reference sequence). The CDR3 sequence: CASGLAGGTGELFF. CDR3 bases: TGTGCCTCGGGGCTAGCGGGAGGGACAGGGGAGCTGTTTTTT.